The next 14 T cell receptor beta chains were all read from a single sample in a study of T cells in Graves' hyperthyroidism and ophthalmopathy (dated 2019 in TCRdb). Preparation of the library involved multiplex PCR. The sample was run on an Illumina HiSeq 2000. TCR beta CDR3 regions were amplified from RNA transcripts. For the first round of RT-PCR on the TCR CDR3, the HTBI primer set was used together with the Qiagen OneStep RT-PCR kit. The raw public data were reprocessed by TCRdb itself: fastp quality trimming at Q25, MiXCR clonotype calling, in-frame beta chains only. Each entry merges the rows of one CDR3 protein and shows their most common DNA and genes. The sample table holds under 400,000 distinct CDR3 sequences, of which 12% to 15% were seen once. The leading ten clones occupy approximately 19% of the sample. The specimen was blood. The origin of the receptors is an older woman with Graves' ophthalmopathy.

This clonotype was detected many times. This chain links TRBV5-5 with TRBJ2-3; 7 bases align to TRBD1. V was pared by 2 bases and J by 2 bases, with 5 bases of the junction left unmatched. The germline CDR1 and CDR2 sequences are SGHKS and YYEKEE (reference sequence). The CDR3 sequence is 15 residues long. The CDR3 nucleotides are TGTGCCAGCAGCTTCGGTCAGGGGGACACAGATACGCAGTATTTT. Residues: CASSFGQGDTDTQYF.

This clonotype has a handful of counts. Germline is not matched at one junction end, which may reflect a read error. The CDR3 DNA follows: TGTGCCTGGAGTCCGGGTGGGCAGAGGAACACTGGAGCTTTCTTT. As protein: CAWSPGGQRNTGAFF. The chain is built from TRBV30 and TRBJ1-1; D is unclear. From germline, CDR1 is GTSNPN and CDR2 SVGIG (reference sequence). The CDR3 sequence is 15 residues long.

This clonotype was counted only a few times. CDR3 region: CASSPQRGLNEQYF. In DNA, the CDR3 is TGTGCCAGCAGCCCACAAAGGGGGCTGAACGAGCAGTACTTC. The chain carries TRBV7-9 and TRBJ2-7; 7 nucleotides line up with TRBD1. Germline lookup yields CDR1 SEHNR and CDR2 FQNEAQ (reference sequence). J was trimmed by 5 bases and V by 5 bases; bases with no gene match: 9. The CDR3 has 14 amino acids.

The table lists this clonotype with many counts. The chain joins TRBV7-2 to TRBJ2-3; unclear D gene. Trimming shortened V by 8 bases and J by 2 bases, and 8 bases separated the two germline ends. Germline V CDR1 and CDR2: SGHTA, FQGNSA. This CDR3 contains 12 residues. CDR3 loop: CASGGNTDTQYF. As DNA, the CDR3 is TGTGCCAGCGGTGGAAACACAGATACGCAGTATTTT.

At least ten counts were recorded for this clonotype. The V gene is TRBV30, the J gene TRBJ2-7; tentatively, D is TRBD1 (6 bases). The V gene lost 8 bases and the J gene lost 5 bases, with 13 bases spanning the gap. The CDR3 contains 11 residues. The germline V gene has CDR1 GTSNPN and CDR2 SVGIG (reference sequence). The CDR3 nucleotides are TGTGCCGGGCAGGGGATTCACGAGCAGTACTTC. Encoded protein: CAGQGIHEQYF. Full variable domain (missing parts from reference TRBV30 and TRBJ2-7): SQTIHQWPATLVQPVGSPLSLECTVEGTSNPNLYWYRQAAGRGLQLLFYSVGIGQISSEVPQNLSASRPQDRQFILSSKKLLLSDSGFYLCAGQGIHEQYFGPGTRLTVT.

This clonotype appeared many times. The gene calls are TRBV6-5 and TRBJ2-2; D is perhaps TRBD2 (6 bases). This CDR3 has 13 amino acids. V was shortened by 0 bases and J by 7 bases, with 6 bases between the two germline ends. Germline V gene sequence: CDR1 MNHEY, CDR2 SVGAGI. The CDR3 is CASSYSGGGELFF. The DNA for the CDR3 is TGTGCCAGCAGTTACTCGGGAGGCGGGGAGCTGTTTTTT.

This clonotype was counted ten times or more. The CDR3 nucleotides are TGTGCCTGGAGCGCCGGGACAGGGCAGGGCTACACCTTC. This codes for CAWSAGTGQGYTF. This rearrangement joins TRBV30 to TRBJ1-2, with TRBD1 identical over 9 bases. There are 13 residues in the CDR3. V lost 3 bases to trimming and J lost 8 bases; unmatched junction nucleotides: 7. Per germline, CDR1 GTSNPN and CDR2 SVGIG (reference sequence).

This clonotype came up many times. The rearrangement links TRBV20-1 to TRBJ2-1; D is unresolved. The V gene lost 1 base and the J gene lost 8 bases, with 6 bases spanning the gap. Germline lookup yields CDR1 DFQATT and CDR2 SNEGSKA (reference sequence). CDR3 size: 11 residues. The CDR3: CSARAHDEQFF. CDR3 nucleotide sequence: TGCAGTGCTAGAGCCCACGATGAGCAGTTCTTC.

At least ten counts were recorded for this clonotype. V and J are TRBV3-1 and TRBJ1-1; TRBD1 matches 10 bases. This CDR3 is 15 amino acids long. V was clipped by 7 bases and J by 7 bases; unmatched bases: 12. Germline assignment: CDR1 LGHDT and CDR2 YNNKEL (reference sequence). CDR3 nucleotide sequence: TGTGCCAGCAATTTCGCCGGGACAGGGGCAAATGAAGCTTTCTTT. It is translated as CASNFAGTGANEAFF.

This clonotype was counted many times. V usage is TRBV29-1 and J usage is TRBJ2-7; D call uncertain. Germline values: CDR1 SQVTM, CDR2 ANQGSEA. The CDR3 length is 12 residues. Trimming pared 4 bases from V and 0 bases from J, leaving 7 bases between. The CDR3, as DNA: TGCAGCGTTGGTCACAGCTCCTACGAGCAGTACTTC. Residues: CSVGHSSYEQYF.

This clonotype was seen a few times. V is TRBV4-1 and J is TRBJ2-7; 7 nucleotides line up with TRBD2. The CDR3 totals 16 residues. CDR1 and CDR2 (germline): MGHRA, YSYEKL. Trimming removed 0 bases from V and 4 bases from J; junction bases left unmatched: 9. CDR3 protein: CASSQDRTSSRYEQYF. Written as DNA, the CDR3 is TGCGCCAGCAGCCAAGATAGGACTAGTAGTCGGTACGAGCAGTACTTC.

CDR3 loop: CASSLGTSGSQGEQFF. In DNA form, the CDR3 reads TGTGCCAGCAGCTTAGGGACTAGCGGGAGCCAGGGTGAGCAGTTCTTC. The gene calls are TRBV7-3 and TRBJ2-1, with 14 positions matching TRBD2. J gave up 9 bases and V 2 bases, and 6 bases lay outside the gene matches. CDR1 and CDR2 (germline): SGHTA, FQGTGA. CDR3 length: 16 residues.

On this clonotype: This may be a read error: a much more frequent sequence differs by one nucleotide. The chain joins TRBV28 to TRBJ1-5, with TRBD1 matching 7 bases. This CDR3 comprises 16 residues. Germline loops: CDR1 MDHEN, CDR2 SYDVKM. The CDR3 DNA sequence: TGTGCCAGCAGTACGAGGCGGCAGGGGGAAAATCAGCCCCGGCATTTT. Its protein product is CASSTRRQGENQPRHF.

This clonotype was seen ten or more times. The chain joins TRBV7-9 to TRBJ1-4, with TRBD1 matching 10 bases. J was trimmed by 6 bases and V by 3 bases; bases with no gene match: 1. Germline CDR1 SEHNR, CDR2 FQNEAQ (reference sequence). There are 14 residues in the CDR3. The CDR3 protein is CASSLGTGDEKLFF. The CDR3 coding sequence is TGTGCCAGCAGCTTGGGGACAGGGGATGAAAAACTGTTTTTT.